This TCR beta chain is drawn from a study of CD8 T cells in ankylosing spondylitis. Quantitative 5'-RACE with molecular barcodes generated TCR beta libraries. MiXCR, applied by TCRdb to the 5' RACE reads, yields one record per CDR3 protein. The sample shows roughly 160,000 distinct CDR3 sequences, around a tenth of them seen only once. The CDR3 length is 14 residues. Trimming removed 4 bases from V and 3 bases from J; junction bases left unmatched: 5. Germline V CDR1 and CDR2: SGHRS, YFSETQ. General study points: Ankylosing spondylitis blood seemed to carry a telltale TCR beta motif made of under ten highly homologous variants.

Many counts were recorded for this clonotype. The antigen is undetermined. The sequence derives from a male donor with ankylosing spondylitis or in good health (not recorded which). The V call is TRBV5-1, the J call TRBJ2-7; 9 bases line up with TRBD2. Source material: blood, either unsorted or a sorted T cell fraction (not recorded which). CDR3 DNA sequence: TGCGCCAGCAGCATTAGCGGGAGCTACTACGAGCAGTACTTC. Its protein product is CASSISGSYYEQYF.